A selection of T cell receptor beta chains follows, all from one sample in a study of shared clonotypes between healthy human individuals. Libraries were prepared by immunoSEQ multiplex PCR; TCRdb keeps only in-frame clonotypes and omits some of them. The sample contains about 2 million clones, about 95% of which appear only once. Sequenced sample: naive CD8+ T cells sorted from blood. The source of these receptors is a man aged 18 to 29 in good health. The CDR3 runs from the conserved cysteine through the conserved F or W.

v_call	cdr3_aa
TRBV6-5	CASSLDRDQPQHF
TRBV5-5	CASTRGVTYGYTF
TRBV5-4	CASSMPLAGGGETQYF
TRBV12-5	CASGLATGTENNQPQHF
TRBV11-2	CASSLVGGQGSEQYF
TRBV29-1	CSVSGQNYGYTF
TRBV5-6	CASSLGDGYEQYF
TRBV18	CASSPYDSYTGELFF
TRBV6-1	CASKGQGGYEQYF
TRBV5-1	CASSYVSAGGAPYEQYF
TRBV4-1	CASSQVPRQGSTYEQYF